The rows below give T cell receptor beta chains drawn from one sample of a study of T cell repertoires in cytomegalovirus infection. A single record per CDR3 protein comes from TCRdb applying MiXCR to the reads. The data show 650,000 to 900,000 distinct CDR3 sequences, about 28% seen once. No antigen has been assigned to these receptors. The sample here was cultured CD8+ T cells from PBMCs, taken from culture after CMV antigen stimulation. These receptors originate from a human donor in good health (CMV status not recorded). Some clones in this sample may be carry-over from other donors' samples. CDR3s leave out the opening cysteine and the closing phenylalanine or tryptophan.

TRBJ1-3	TRBV10-3	AISASGQVENTIY
TRBJ1-1	TRBV7-9	ASSLPGAGTEAF
TRBJ2-7	TRBV2	ASSPEGDYPSEQY
TRBJ1-5	TRBV7-2	ASSSTAYSNQPQH
TRBJ1-1	TRBV18	ASSPGDILNTEAF
TRBJ2-3	TRBV12-3/TRBV12-4	ASSEGGHTDTQY
TRBJ2-7	TRBV20-1	SAAPKKGPWEQY
TRBJ2-1	TRBV7-6	ASSNTIAAVYNEQF
TRBJ2-1	TRBV6-2/TRBV6-3	ASSYRQGPRDEQF
TRBJ2-5	TRBV4-1	ASSQVAGVGQETQY
TRBJ1-1	TRBV20-1	SARGAGEAF
TRBJ2-2	TRBV6-5	ASSSGAGELF
TRBJ2-1	TRBV7-6	ASSRGRNNEQF
TRBJ1-1	TRBV7-6	ASSPNAGRPGATEAF
TRBJ2-1	TRBV7-8	ASSLEVGGYNEQF
TRBJ1-2	TRBV12-3/TRBV12-4	ASSSGLWVPNYGYT
TRBJ2-7	TRBV5-5	ASSLDHRGLYEQY
TRBJ2-5	TRBV6-6	ASSYSSSGGNQETQY
TRBJ2-1	TRBV6-1	ASSDLISLMGATYNEQF
TRBJ2-1	TRBV7-9	ASSFGKRVNEQF
TRBJ1-6	TRBV2	ASSGSGGGNSPLH
TRBJ2-7	TRBV28	ASSRDASRQYEQY
TRBJ2-3	TRBV7-6	ASSHGGSTDTQY
TRBJ1-4	TRBV27	ATGTGSSHSNEKLF
TRBJ2-3	TRBV6-2/TRBV6-3	ASSYGLAGGTQY
TRBJ1-1	TRBV9	ASSVGGRTEAF
TRBJ1-1	TRBV29-1	SVYPIQGRTEAF
TRBJ2-1	TRBV7-2	ASSPEAGSSYNEQF
TRBJ2-2	TRBV28	ASSGAPGVTGELF
TRBJ2-1	TRBV14	ASSRTGHPNNEQF
TRBJ2-3	TRBV6-5	ASNRPPGQGTDTQY
TRBJ1-6	TRBV11-2	ASSLRGGGSPLH
TRBJ2-1	TRBV7-9	ASSRMRGLAYNEQF
TRBJ2-3	TRBV29-1	SVVGVYQATDTQY
TRBJ2-5	TRBV4-1	ASSPVGYQETQY
TRBJ1-6	TRBV20-1	SAQAGPAPLH
TRBJ2-1	TRBV7-9	ASSLAALQNSHEQF
TRBJ2-5	TRBV7-9	ASSLDGEGETQY
TRBJ1-3	TRBV15	ATSRDQHGGNTIY
TRBJ1-1	TRBV6-5	ASSYSQGATNTEAF
TRBJ1-2	TRBV20-1	SAATGERGYGYT
TRBJ2-1	TRBV5-1	ASSLGQDSYNEQF
TRBJ2-7	TRBV19	ASEAGNEQY
TRBJ1-1	TRBV10-3	AISESSGAITEAF
TRBJ2-5	TRBV6-1	ASSEEGTGEETQY
TRBJ1-1	TRBV19	ATKKGRMRERAF
TRBJ2-1	TRBV19	ASSILRGSYNEQF
TRBJ2-2	TRBV27	ASSFIGGANTGELF
TRBJ2-1	TRBV4-1	ASSQWTGNEQF